This passage covers 22 T cell receptor beta chains from one sample sequenced in a study of identical twins. Each CDR3 protein is one row after TCRdb ran MiXCR on the 5' RACE reads. The sample holds 200,000 to 250,000 distinct CDR3 sequences, under 10% seen once. This same sample was also taken into another study, of yellow fever vaccine responses in identical twins.

The specimen sequenced was memory (CD45RO+) T cells sorted from blood. The source is a young woman in good health.

This clonotype was seen repeatedly, ten times or more. This chain joins TRBV5-6 and TRBJ1-2, with D possibly matching TRBD1 (6 bases). The CDR3 totals 15 residues. The V end lost 5 bases, the J end lost 4 bases, and 18 bases lay between the germline ends. Looked up from germline, CDR1 is SGHDT and CDR2 is YYEEEE. CDR3 coding DNA: TGTGCCAGCAGGGGGGGAGGGGGAACCCGCTATGGCTACACCTTC. Its translation: CASRGGGGTRYGYTF.

There are a few counts of this clonotype. The rearrangement joins TRBV21-1 to TRBJ2-7; the table's D call TRBD2 went unverified against the DNA. TRBV21-1 is recorded as a pseudogene. CDR3 length: 16 amino acids. DNA of the CDR3: TGTGCCAGCTCCCCCGCCCCCCTAGCGGGAGGAAACGAGCAGTACTTC. The encoded protein is CASSPAPLAGGNEQYF.

V usage is TRBV12-3 or TRBV12-4 and J usage is TRBJ2-1; D might be TRBD1 or TRBD2, each matching 5 bases. The CDR3 contains 15 residues. Trimming stripped 6 bases from V and 7 bases from J, with 19 bases between. CDR3 loop: CASREENGYRNEQFF. CDR3 coding DNA: TGTGCCAGCAGGGAGGAGAACGGGTACAGGAATGAGCAGTTCTTC.

The rearrangement uses TRBV12-3 or TRBV12-4 and TRBJ1-1; perhaps TRBD1 as D (5 bases). V was pared by 1 base and J by 6 bases, with 15 bases between. The CDR3 has 15 residues. CDR3 protein: CASSLVKGRGPEAFF. The CDR3 bases are TGTGCCAGCAGTTTAGTAAAGGGACGAGGACCTGAAGCTTTCTTT.

There are many counts of this clonotype. CDR3 in DNA: TGTGCCAGCAGCCGTCCCTTACAACCGGCAGGGGCTTACGAGCAGTACTTC. It translates to CASSRPLQPAGAYEQYF. The chain is built from TRBV7-8 and TRBJ2-7, with D possibly being TRBD1 (6 bases). From germline, CDR1 is SGHVS and CDR2 FQNEAQ. V lost 5 bases to trimming and J lost 4 bases, with 24 bases between them. This CDR3 region has 17 residues.

This clonotype was detected ten times or more. This chain uses TRBV5-1 with TRBJ2-5; D remains unclear. Germline CDR1 SGHRS, CDR2 YFSETQ. The CDR3 totals 13 residues. V lost 5 bases, J lost 4 bases, and 12 bases lay in between. CDR3 coding DNA: TGCGCCAGCAGTCACCCTAGGCTAGAGACCCAGTACTTC. Translated: CASSHPRLETQYF.

The chain employs TRBV20-1 and TRBJ2-7, with 7 bases identical to TRBD1. Germline V gene lookup returns CDR1 DFQATT and CDR2 SNEGSKA (reference sequence). CDR3 size: 16 residues. J was trimmed by 0 bases and V by 6 bases; bases with no gene match: 14. As DNA, the CDR3 is TGCAGTGCAACCGGGACAGTCAAGTCCTCCTCCTACGAGCAGTACTTC. Protein sequence: CSATGTVKSSSYEQYF.

About this clonotype: At one of its ends the junction is not consistent with the germline gene, which may arise from a read error. The chain joins TRBV29-1 to TRBJ2-1; D remains ambiguous. The CDR3 runs 14 residues. Germline V lookup: CDR1 SQVTM, CDR2 ANQGSEA. The DNA of the CDR3 is TGCAGCGTTGAGTTTGATCCCTCCAACAATGAGCAGTTCTTC. Protein product: CSVEFDPSNNEQFF.

Only a few counts were recorded for this clonotype. V usage is TRBV7-6 and J usage is TRBJ2-2, with 10 bases lining up with TRBD1. Germline V gene sequence: CDR1 SGHVS, CDR2 FNYEAQ. The junction had 7 bases not matched to a gene; V was cut back by 2 bases and J by 4 bases. The CDR3 has 17 amino acids. The DNA of the CDR3 is TGTGCCAGCAGCTTACCACGACAGGGGGCGCGCACCGGGGAGCTGTTTTTT. Encoded protein: CASSLPRQGARTGELFF. The full variable domain, with the rest looked up from reference TRBV7-6 and TRBJ2-2, is GAGVSQSPRYKVTKRGQDVALRCDPISGHVSLYWYRQALGQGPEFLTYFNYEAQQDKSGLPNDRFSAERPEGSISTLTIQRTEQRDSAMYRCASSLPRQGARTGELFFGEGSRLTVL.

Only a few counts were recorded for this clonotype. This chain's CDR3 is CAWSPWDEQFF. The CDR3 nucleotides read TGTGCCTGGAGCCCGTGGGATGAGCAGTTCTTC. This chain joins TRBV30 and TRBJ2-1; no clear D. Trimming took off 3 bases at V and 8 bases at J, with 8 bases between the two ends. The CDR3 is 11 residues long. Germline lookup yields CDR1 GTSNPN and CDR2 SVGIG (reference sequence).

This clonotype was counted between two and nine times. The chain carries TRBV6-4 and TRBJ2-3; the match to TRBD2 covers 12 bases. The CDR3 is 16 residues long. J gave up 1 base and V 8 bases, and 7 bases lay outside the gene matches. Germline values: CDR1 MRHNA, CDR2 SNTAGT. CDR3 sequence (DNA): TGTGCCAGCTCACTAGCGGGGGGCCTGGGCACAGATACGCAGTATTTT. It codes for CASSLAGGLGTDTQYF.

This clonotype was detected ten times or more. The CDR3 protein is CASSLDTGGPNTGELFF. DNA of the CDR3: TGCGCCAGCAGCTTGGATACGGGGGGGCCGAACACCGGGGAGCTGTTTTTT. V is TRBV5-1 and J is TRBJ2-2, with 8 bases matching TRBD2. Per germline, CDR1 SGHRS and CDR2 YFSETQ. J gave up 0 bases and V 0 bases, and 4 bases lay outside the gene matches. The CDR3 covers 17 residues.

The chain links TRBV25-1 to TRBJ2-1, with TRBD2 matching 12 bases. V lost 11 bases to trimming and J lost 7 bases; unmatched junction nucleotides: 3. The CDR3 sequence is 12 residues long. CDR1 and CDR2 from the germline V gene are MGHDK and SYGVNS. The CDR3 loop reads CAVGLAGNEQFF. In DNA, the CDR3 is TGTGCCGTTGGACTAGCGGGGAATGAGCAGTTCTTC.

CDR3 residues: CASSPRTGGRGDTQYF. The CDR3 DNA is TGTGCCAGCAGCCCCAGGACAGGGGGCCGTGGGGATACGCAGTATTTT. The chain joins TRBV9 to TRBJ2-3; 11 nucleotides match TRBD1. The CDR3 spans 16 residues. V shed 4 bases, J shed 6 bases, and the junction held 10 bases outside the gene matches. CDR1 is SGDLS, CDR2 YYNGEE, per germline.

This clonotype was counted many times. This chain links TRBV6-4 with TRBJ2-1, with D perhaps TRBD1 (5 bases). This CDR3 has 13 residues. Trimming took off 5 bases at V and 1 base at J, with 6 bases between the two ends. CDR1 and CDR2 (germline): MRHNA, SNTAGT. CDR3 sequence: CASSRQSYNEQFF. CDR3 coding DNA: TGTGCCAGCAGTAGACAGTCCTACAATGAGCAGTTCTTC.

This clonotype was detected only a few times. The chain couples TRBV6-5 to TRBJ2-7, with TRBD1 identical over 9 bases. The J segment lost 1 base and the V segment lost 2 bases, leaving 9 bases of the junction unmatched. In germline, CDR1 is MNHEY, CDR2 SVGAGI. The CDR3 spans 17 residues. The CDR3 is CASSYSTGTGRSYEQYF. CDR3 in DNA: TGTGCCAGCAGTTACAGTACGGGGACAGGGAGGTCCTACGAGCAGTACTTC.

With respect to this clonotype: One end of the junction is discordant with germline, which a read error may explain. The chain has TRBV5-1 and TRBJ1-1, with 9 bases aligning to TRBD1. The germline V gene encodes CDR1 SGHRS and CDR2 YFSETQ. The CDR3 has 14 residues. DNA of the CDR3: TGCGCCAGCAGTTTGGGGACAGGGTCGGAGGTAGCTTTCTTT. It translates to CASSLGTGSEVAFF.

The chain uses TRBV20-1 and TRBJ2-7, with TRBD2 matching 16 bases. V gave up 3 bases and J gave up 7 bases; unmatched junction bases: 6. CDR1 is DFQATT, CDR2 SNEGSKA, per germline (reference sequence). The CDR3 extends over 15 amino acids. This chain's CDR3 is CSASGTSGRAGEQYF. CDR3 DNA: TGCAGTGCTAGTGGGACTAGCGGGAGGGCAGGAGAGCAGTACTTC.

The chain recombines TRBV7-8 with TRBJ2-7, with D possibly called TRBD1 or TRBD2 (5 bases each). Germline V gene data show CDR1 as SGHVS and CDR2 as FQNEAQ. There are 16 residues in the CDR3. Trimming took 0 bases from V and 5 from J, leaving 17 bases between them. The CDR3 sequence: CASSLAFSRGLNEQYF. The CDR3 DNA reads TGTGCCAGCAGCTTAGCATTTTCGAGGGGTTTGAACGAGCAGTACTTC. Supplemented by reference TRBV7-8 and TRBJ2-7, the full variable domain reads GAGVSQSPRYKVAKRGQDVALRCDPISGHVSLFWYQQALGQGPEFLTYFQNEAQLDKSGLPSDRFFAERPEGSVSTLKIQRTQQEDSAVYLCASSLAFSRGLNEQYFGPGTRLTVT.

This chain uses TRBV4-3 with TRBJ2-1; a possible D gene is TRBD1 (6 bases). The V and J ends lost 6 bases and 6 bases respectively, with 12 bases between them. The CDR3 extends over 13 amino acids. CDR1 is LGHNA, CDR2 YSLEER, per germline. CDR3 DNA: TGCGCCAGCAGTCAGGGGTACACCAATGAGCAGTTCTTC. Amino acids: CASSQGYTNEQFF.

This chain links TRBV20-1 with TRBJ2-7; D unresolved. The CDR3 loop spans 11 amino acids. Per germline, CDR1 DFQATT and CDR2 SNEGSKA (reference sequence). The CDR3 reads CSASSLGEQYF. The CDR3 DNA follows: TGCAGCGCAAGTAGCTTAGGCGAGCAGTACTTC.

The chain combines TRBV21-1 with TRBJ2-7; the table's D gene call, TRBD2, was not cross checked with the DNA. TRBV21-1 is reported as a pseudogene. The CDR3 is 16 amino acids. CDR3 in DNA: TGTGCCAGCAGCAAAGGAGGGGCCAGGGCTCACTACGAGCAGTACTTC. Its protein product is CASSKGGARAHYEQYF.